The clone carrying this T cell receptor (beta chain) was picked up many times. Antigen unknown. V was pared by 5 bases and J by 0 bases, with 4 bases between. Germline lookup yields CDR1 SGHRS and CDR2 YFSETQ. This CDR3 is built from 12 residues. Original methodology: Samples ranged from roughly 23,224 to 690,600 TCRs, with a median of about 96,000. MiXCR, applied by TCRdb to the RACE reads, yields one record per CDR3 protein. The V and J calls reflect TCRdb's pipeline rather than the authors' work. The sample comprises roughly 71,000 distinct CDR3 sequences, approximately 6.5% of which are singletons, and around 3.4% rests with the top ten. The time point was: healthy volunteer bleed at 6 weeks. Whole blood, unfractionated, served as the material for total RNA extraction. This entry belongs to a study of human T cells and chemical hapten exposure. At the level of the study: TCR yields per sample varied, mainly owing to small pooled library volume differences. Findings of the study overall: Following DPC sensitization, TCRs present above 1 in 1000 frequency showed no change.

This clonotype was sampled from a female donor in good health. Some clones in this sample may be carry-over from other donors' samples. The genes are TRBV5-1 and TRBJ2-3; no clear D gene. The sequencing sample was made of whole blood. The CDR3, as DNA: TGCGCCAGCAGGGATAGCACAGATACGCAGTATTTT. Translating gives CASRDSTDTQYF.